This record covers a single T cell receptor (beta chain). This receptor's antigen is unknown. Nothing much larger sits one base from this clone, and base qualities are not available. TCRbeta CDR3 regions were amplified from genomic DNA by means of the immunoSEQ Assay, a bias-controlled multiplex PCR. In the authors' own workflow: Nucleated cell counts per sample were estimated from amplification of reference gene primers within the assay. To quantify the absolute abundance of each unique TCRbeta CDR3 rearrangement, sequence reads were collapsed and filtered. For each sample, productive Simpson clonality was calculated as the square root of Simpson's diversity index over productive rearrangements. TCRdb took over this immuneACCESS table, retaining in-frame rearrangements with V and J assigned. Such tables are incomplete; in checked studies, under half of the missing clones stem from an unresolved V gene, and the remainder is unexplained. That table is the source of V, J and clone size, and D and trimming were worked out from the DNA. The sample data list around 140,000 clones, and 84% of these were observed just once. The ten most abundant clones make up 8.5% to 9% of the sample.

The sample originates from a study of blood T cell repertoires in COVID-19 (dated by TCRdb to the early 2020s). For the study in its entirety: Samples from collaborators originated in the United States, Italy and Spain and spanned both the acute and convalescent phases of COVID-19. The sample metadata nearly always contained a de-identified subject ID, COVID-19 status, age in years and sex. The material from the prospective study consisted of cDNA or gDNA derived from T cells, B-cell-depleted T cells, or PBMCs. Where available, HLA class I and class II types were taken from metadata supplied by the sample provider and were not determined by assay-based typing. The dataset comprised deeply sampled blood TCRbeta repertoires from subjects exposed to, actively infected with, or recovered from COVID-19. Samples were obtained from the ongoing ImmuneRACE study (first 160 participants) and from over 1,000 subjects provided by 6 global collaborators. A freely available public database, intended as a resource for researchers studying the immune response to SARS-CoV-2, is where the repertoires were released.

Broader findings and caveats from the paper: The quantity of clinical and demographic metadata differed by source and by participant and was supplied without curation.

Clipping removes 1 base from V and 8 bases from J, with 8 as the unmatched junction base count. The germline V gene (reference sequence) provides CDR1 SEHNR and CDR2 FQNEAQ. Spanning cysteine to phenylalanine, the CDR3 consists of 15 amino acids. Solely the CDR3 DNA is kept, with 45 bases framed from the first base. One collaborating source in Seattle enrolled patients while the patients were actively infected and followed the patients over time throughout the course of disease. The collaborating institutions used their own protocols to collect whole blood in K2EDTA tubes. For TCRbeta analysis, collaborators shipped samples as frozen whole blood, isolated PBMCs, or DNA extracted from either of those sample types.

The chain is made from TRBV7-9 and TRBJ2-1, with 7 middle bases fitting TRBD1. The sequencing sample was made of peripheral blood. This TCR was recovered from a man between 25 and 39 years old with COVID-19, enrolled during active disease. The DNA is TGTGCCAGCAGCTTAGGTCAGGGGGATTGGGATGAGCAGTTCTTC. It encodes CASSLGQGDWDEQFF.